These T cell receptor beta chains were read from a single sample in a study of response to subunit inactivated influenza vaccine. TCRdb re-derived calls from the RT-PCR reads in MiXCR, one entry per CDR3 protein. The sample contains about 780,000 distinct CDR3 sequences, about a fifth of which appear only once. This specimen consisted of PBMCs from blood, obtained more than 4 days after vaccination. The receptor source for this set is a man aged 50 to 59 who received an inactivated influenza vaccine. Both conserved end residues are part of each CDR3. A D gene is named only where the DNA matches it firmly. Clone size is shown for a subset of rows, as once, few, many or a class of expanded clone.

j_gene | v_gene | abundance | d_gene | len | CDR3nt | CDR3aa
TRBJ2-5 | TRBV25-1 | NA | NA | 11 | TGTGCCAGCAGGGAAGAAGAGACCCAGTACTTC | CASREEETQYF
TRBJ2-2 | TRBV5-1 | few | TRBD1 | 15 | TGCGCCAGCAGCTTGCTACAGGGGAGCGCCGGGGAGCTGTTTTTT | CASSLLQGSAGELFF
TRBJ1-2 | TRBV29-1 | NA | TRBD1 | 14 | TGCAGCGTAGAGGGACAGGCGCTAAACTATGGCTACCCCTTC | CSVEGQALNYGYPF
TRBJ1-6 | TRBV27 | NA | NA | 15 | TGTGCCAGCAGAGCAGGGAGCTCCTATAATTCACCCCTCCACTTT | CASRAGSSYNSPLHF
TRBJ2-7 | TRBV28 | NA | TRBD2 | 15 | TGTGCCAGCAGTTTTGGGCTAGCGGGAGTCCACGAGCAGTACTTC | CASSFGLAGVHEQYF
TRBJ2-3 | TRBV12-3/TRBV12-4 | few | TRBD2 | 16 | TGTGCCAGCTCGCGGGGGGCCCCCCTCACGGCAGATACGCAGTATTTT | CASSRGAPLTADTQYF
TRBJ2-3 | TRBV19 | NA | TRBD2 | 15 | TGTGCCAGTAGTGCGAAGGGACTATTTACAGATACGCAGTATTTT | CASSAKGLFTDTQYF
TRBJ2-5 | TRBV29-1 | NA | TRBD1 | 14 | TGCAGCGGATCCGGGACAGGGGGCTGGGAGACCCAGTACTTC | CSGSGTGGWETQYF
TRBJ2-5 | TRBV11-2 | NA | NA | 19 | TGTGCCAGCAGCTCCTATTCTAGCCGTCGAGCAGGGAACCAAGAGACCCAGTACTTC | CASSSYSSRRAGNQETQYF
TRBJ2-7 | TRBV20-1 | few | TRBD1 | 13 | TGCAGTGCTGACACAGGGGGCGCGTACGAGCAGTACTTC | CSADTGGAYEQYF
TRBJ2-7 | TRBV21-1 | NA | NA | 16 | TGTGCCAGCAGCAATCGCCCCCTGCGGCACTCCTACGAGCAGTACTTC | CASSNRPLRHSYEQYF
TRBJ2-7 | TRBV7-9 | few | NA | 12 | TGTGCCAGCAGCCAAGGACATTCCGAGCAGTACTTC | CASSQGHSEQYF
TRBJ1-2 | TRBV7-2 | NA | NA | 15 | TGTGCCAGCAGCTTAGTAGTGCCGATAGGCTATGGCTACACCTTC | CASSLVVPIGYGYTF
TRBJ1-5 | TRBV27 | NA | NA | 14 | TGTGCCAGCAGGGGAGAGGGCTGGGGTCAGCCCCAGCATTTT | CASRGEGWGQPQHF
TRBJ2-1 | TRBV27 | NA | TRBD2 | 14 | TGTGCCAGCAGTTTCCAGGGAGGGCAGAATGAGCAGTTCTTC | CASSFQGGQNEQFF
TRBJ2-3 | TRBV29-1 | NA | NA | 14 | TGCAGCGTTGAATGGATGGCCGCAACAGATACGCAGTATTTT | CSVEWMAATDTQYF
TRBJ2-3 | TRBV20-1 | NA | NA | 15 | TGCAGTGCTAGGCGGGATGAGGGGCGCGCAGATACGCAGTATTTT | CSARRDEGRADTQYF
TRBJ1-4 | TRBV20-1 | few | TRBD1 | 14 | TGCAGTGCTAGTCACAGGGGCGCCCGAAAAGGACTGTTTTTT | CSASHRGARKGLFF
TRBJ2-1 | TRBV29-1 | few | NA | 15 | TGCAGCGTTGAAGAGCGGCTAGCGCCTTACAATGAGCAGTTCTTC | CSVEERLAPYNEQFF
TRBJ2-7 | TRBV6-5 | few | TRBD2 | 17 | TGTGCCAGCAGTTACTCGGCACTAGCGGGAGGCTCCTACGAGCAGTACTTC | CASSYSALAGGSYEQYF
TRBJ2-7 | TRBV5-5 | NA | TRBD1 | 16 | TGTGCCAGCAGCCCCCGGGACAGGGGAGTTACCTACGAGCAGTACTTC | CASSPRDRGVTYEQYF
TRBJ2-5 | TRBV24-1 | NA | TRBD1 | 16 | TGTGCCACCAGTGAGCGGGACAGGGGAACGGAGGAGACCCAGTACTTC | CATSERDRGTEETQYF
TRBJ1-5 | TRBV12-3/TRBV12-4 | NA | NA | 13 | TGTGCCAGCAGCCCCTATCTGGGTCAGCCCCAGCATTTT | CASSPYLGQPQHF
TRBJ2-5 | TRBV11-1 | NA | TRBD2 | 16 | TGTGCCAGCAGCTTAGCGGGACTAGCATCCCAAGAGACCCAGTACTTC | CASSLAGLASQETQYF
TRBJ2-1 | TRBV7-8 | NA | TRBD1 | 17 | TGTGCCAGCAGCTCCAACGAATGGACAGGGGAAAGGAATGAGCAGTTCTTC | CASSSNEWTGERNEQFF
TRBJ2-3 | TRBV7-9 | few | TRBD2 | 16 | TGTGCCAGCAGCTTGCCAGCGGGGTTCTCCACAGATACGCAGTATTTT | CASSLPAGFSTDTQYF
TRBJ2-1 | TRBV5-5 | few | TRBD2 | 15 | TGTGCCAGCACCTTGGGTAGCGGGAGTTACAATGAGCAGTTCTTC | CASTLGSGSYNEQFF
TRBJ1-2 | TRBV5-1 | NA | NA | 15 | TGCGCCAGCAGCTTCAATAGTCCCGCTAACTATGGCTACACCTTC | CASSFNSPANYGYTF
TRBJ1-2 | TRBV12-3/TRBV12-4 | NA | NA | 14 | TGTGCCAGCAGTTTAGCGCTCGAGCGGTCCGGGGACACCTTC | CASSLALERSGDTF
TRBJ2-7 | TRBV29-1 | few | NA | 12 | TGCAGCGCCCCCGGGACTTCCTACGAGCAGTACTTC | CSAPGTSYEQYF
TRBJ2-1 | TRBV20-1 | once | TRBD2 | 21 | TGCAGTGCTAGAGTAAGCGGGTGGACTAGCGGGAAATTTTTCTCCTACAATGAGCAGTTCTTC | CSARVSGWTSGKFFSYNEQFF
TRBJ1-4 | TRBV2 | few | TRBD1 | 14 | TGTGCCAGCAGCGCAGGGGGTGGTTATGAAAAACTGTTTTTT | CASSAGGGYEKLFF
TRBJ2-3 | TRBV4-1 | many | NA | 16 | TGCGCCAGCAGCCATCCCAGGGCGGGCTCGGCAGATACGCAGTATTTT | CASSHPRAGSADTQYF